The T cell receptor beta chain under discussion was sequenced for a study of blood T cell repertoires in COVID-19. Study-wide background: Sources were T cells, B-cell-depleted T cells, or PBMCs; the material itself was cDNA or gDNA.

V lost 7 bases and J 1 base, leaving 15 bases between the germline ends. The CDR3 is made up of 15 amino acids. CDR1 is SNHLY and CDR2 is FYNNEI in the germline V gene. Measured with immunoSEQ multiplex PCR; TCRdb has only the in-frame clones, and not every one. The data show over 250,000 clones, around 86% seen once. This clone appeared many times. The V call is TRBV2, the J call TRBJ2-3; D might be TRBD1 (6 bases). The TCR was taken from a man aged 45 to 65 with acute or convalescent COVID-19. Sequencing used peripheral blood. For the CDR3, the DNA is TGTGCCAGCACCGAAGCTTCAGGGGGCACAGATACGCAGTATTTT. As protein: CASTEASGGTDTQYF.